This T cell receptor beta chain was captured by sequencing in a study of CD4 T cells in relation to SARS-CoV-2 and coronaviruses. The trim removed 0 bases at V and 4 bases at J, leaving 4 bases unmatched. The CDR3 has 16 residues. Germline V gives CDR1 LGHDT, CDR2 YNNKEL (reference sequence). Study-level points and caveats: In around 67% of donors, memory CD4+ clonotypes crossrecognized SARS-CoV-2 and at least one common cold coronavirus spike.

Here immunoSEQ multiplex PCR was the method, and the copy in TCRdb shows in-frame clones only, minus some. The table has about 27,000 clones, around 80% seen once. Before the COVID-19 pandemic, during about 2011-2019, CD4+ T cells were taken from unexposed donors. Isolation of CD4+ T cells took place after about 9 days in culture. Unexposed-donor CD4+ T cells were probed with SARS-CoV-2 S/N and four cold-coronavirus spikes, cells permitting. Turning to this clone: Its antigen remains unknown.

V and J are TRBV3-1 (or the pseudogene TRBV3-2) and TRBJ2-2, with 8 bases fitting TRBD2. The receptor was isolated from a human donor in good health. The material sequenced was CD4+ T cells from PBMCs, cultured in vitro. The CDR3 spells CASSQEIGTSTGELFF. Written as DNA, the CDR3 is TGTGCCAGCAGCCAAGAAATAGGGACTAGCACCGGGGAGCTGTTTTTT.